This T cell receptor beta chain derives from a study of cytomegalovirus exposure and HLA in healthy donors. This clone was detected only once. What it binds is not known. Notes on the study in general: In vitro work confirmed that a few CMV-associated chains recognize CMV antigens. Associated with cytomegalovirus, according to the listing, were fewer than 200 TCR beta chains. Most sequenced TCRs were rare (though some public TCRs occurred in many donors).

This table comes from immunoSEQ multiplex PCR, and its TCRdb copy is limited to in-frame clones, with some not included. The sample carries some 65,000 clones, roughly 96% recorded once. This sequence originates from a young man in good health and CMV-seronegative. Sequencing was carried out using PBMCs.

The DNA of the CDR3 is TGTGCCAGCTCCCGAACGACAGGACCAAGCTCTGGAAACACCATATATTTT. This sequence encodes CASSRTTGPSSGNTIYF. The genes are TRBV18 and TRBJ1-3; D is possibly TRBD1 (6 bases). The V end was cut by 6 bases, the J end by 0 bases, with 18 bases between. Germline lookup yields CDR1 KGHSH and CDR2 LQKENI. The CDR3 is made up of 17 amino acids.